Each of the 17 T cell receptor beta chains below was sequenced from the same sample in a study of blood T cells in healthy people across ages. Through a sample-barcoded 5' primer and a J-beta primer mix, a second PCR was run for roughly 7 to 12 cycles. In TCRdb, the 5' RACE reads were re-called with MiXCR into one record per CDR3 protein. The sample carries about 1.5 million distinct CDR3 sequences, 42% recorded once. The material sequenced was blood. These TCRs come from a woman aged 18-35 years in good health.

This rearrangement joins TRBV12-3 or TRBV12-4 to TRBJ2-4; no firm D call. The DNA end favors TRBJ2-7, so the J call may be wrong. This CDR3 is 14 amino acids long. The CDR3 DNA reads as TGTGCCAGCAGTTTAGGCGGAATCATCTACGAGCAGTACTTC. It yields the protein CASSLGGIIYEQYF.

This clonotype was observed a handful of times. V usage is TRBV5-1 and J usage is TRBJ2-1; 10 nucleotides line up with TRBD1. Germline loops: CDR1 SGHRS, CDR2 YFSETQ. The CDR3 spans 21 residues. V shed 2 bases and J 0 bases; nucleotides not matched to a gene: 17. CDR3 in DNA: TGCGCCAGCAGCTTCCTGACAGGGGGCCGAGGATGGCCAGGCTCCTACAATGAGCAGTTCTTC. Residues: CASSFLTGGRGWPGSYNEQFF.

The chain links TRBV9 to TRBJ2-5, with no clear D. The CDR3 length is 15 residues. V shed 3 bases and J shed 4 bases, with 16 bases lying between them. From germline, CDR1 is SGDLS and CDR2 YYNGEE. The CDR3, as DNA: TGTGCCAGCAGCGGTTCGGGCCATCCGGGAGAGACCCAGTACTTC. Its protein is CASSGSGHPGETQYF.

The chain joins TRBV2 to TRBJ2-7; D is possibly TRBD1 or TRBD2 (5 bases each). V shed 8 bases and J shed 7 bases, with 18 bases lying between them. This CDR3 is 13 amino acids long. CDR1 SNHLY and CDR2 FYNNEI come from the germline V gene. The CDR3 nucleotides are TGTGCCAGCGGGACGGCCCCCGGCAATGAGCAGTACTTC. Protein product: CASGTAPGNEQYF.

CDR3 sequence reads: CASTGRGTGELFF. CDR3 sequence (DNA): TGTGCCAGCACCGGGAGGGGGACCGGGGAGCTGTTTTTT. This sequence joins TRBV6-1 and TRBJ2-2, with 8 bases matching TRBD2. The CDR3 contains 13 residues. Germline V gene sequence: CDR1 MNHNS, CDR2 SASEGT. The junction had 3 bases not matched to a gene; V was cut back by 7 bases and J by 5 bases.

The V gene is TRBV4-1, the J gene TRBJ2-5; 10 bases are a match to TRBD1. Trimming cost V 4 bases and J 4 bases; bases outside gene matches: 9. Germline CDR1 reads MGHRA; CDR2 reads YSYEKL. The CDR3 sequence is 16 residues long. This CDR3 reads CASSRSTGGNLETQYF. DNA of the CDR3: TGCGCCAGCAGCCGGTCGACAGGGGGCAATTTAGAGACCCAGTACTTC.

The chain links TRBV7-3 to TRBJ2-3; D remains unclear. Germline CDR1 SGHTA, CDR2 FQGTGA. V was clipped by 4 bases and J by 4 bases, with 9 bases between them. This CDR3 has 13 amino acids. CDR3 coding DNA: TGTGCCAGCAGCTACCGGGTGGCAGATACGCAGTATTTT. It encodes CASSYRVADTQYF.

The genes are TRBV20-1 and TRBJ2-1, with D perhaps matching TRBD2 (6 bases). V dropped 4 bases and J dropped 9 bases, with 13 bases sitting between them. The CDR3 has 12 residues. Germline V CDR1 and CDR2: DFQATT, SNEGSKA (reference sequence). CDR3 sequence reads: CSAIGLGGEQFF. The CDR3 DNA reads TGCAGTGCTATAGGACTGGGGGGTGAGCAGTTCTTC.

This sequence joins TRBV25-1 and TRBJ2-4, with D possibly matching TRBD2 (5 bases). Per germline, CDR1 MGHDK and CDR2 SYGVNS. CDR3 length equals 15 residues. Trimming cost V 1 base and J 13 bases, with 20 bases left between them. The CDR3 bases are TGTGCCAGCAGTGAATGGCTAGCAGGAGGCTACAAGCAGTACTTC. As protein: CASSEWLAGGYKQYF.

The chain carries TRBV7-2 and TRBJ2-3; maybe TRBD2 (6 bases). This CDR3 contains 15 residues. The V end lost 1 base, the J end lost 3 bases, and 11 bases lay between the germline ends. Germline V CDR1 and CDR2: SGHTA, FQGNSA. As DNA, the CDR3 is TGTGCCAGCAGCTTAGATGGGGCGGGGACAGATACGCAGTATTTT. This codes for CASSLDGAGTDTQYF. The full variable domain, its missing parts supplied by reference TRBV7-2 and TRBJ2-3, is GAGVSQSPSNKVTEKGKDVELRCDPISGHTALYWYRQSLGQGLEFLIYFQGNSAPDKSGLPSDRFSAERTGGSVSTLTIQRTQQEDSAVYLCASSLDGAGTDTQYFGPGTRLTVL.

This clonotype was seen a single time. The rearrangement links TRBV5-1 to TRBJ2-1; D possibly matches TRBD1 or TRBD2 (5 bases each). The V gene's germline CDR1 is SGHRS and CDR2 YFSETQ. The V and J ends lost 2 bases and 5 bases respectively, with 14 bases between them. This CDR3 contains 15 residues. The CDR3 sequence is CASSFRGLVHNEQFF. The CDR3 DNA reads as TGCGCCAGCAGCTTTCGGGGCCTGGTCCACAATGAGCAGTTCTTC.

This chain joins TRBV13 and TRBJ2-3; no firm D call. The CDR3 consists of 11 residues. Trimming left V 4 bases short and J 7 bases short, with 6 bases between. CDR1 is PRHDT and CDR2 is FYEKMQ in the germline V gene (reference sequence). The CDR3 loop reads CASSSKNTQYF. As DNA, the CDR3 is TGTGCCAGCAGCTCCAAAAATACGCAGTATTTT.

The V call is TRBV12-3 or TRBV12-4, the J call TRBJ2-7, with 14 bases lining up with TRBD2. CDR3 length: 16 amino acids. After removal of 7 bases from V and 3 bases from J, the junction contained 8 bases not matched to a gene. The CDR3 spells CASTASGTSGSYEQYF. In DNA form, the CDR3 reads TGTGCCAGCACCGCCTCAGGGACTAGCGGGAGCTACGAGCAGTACTTC.

For this clonotype: Germline is not matched at one junction end, which may reflect a read error. This chain links TRBV27 with TRBJ2-3; the D gene is possibly TRBD1 (6 bases). The CDR3 runs to 16 residues. Germline CDR1 MNHEY, CDR2 SMNVEV (reference sequence). CDR3 bases: TGCGCCAGCAGTTTGGGTTGGGACATCCGCACAGATACGCAGTATTTT. Translating it yields CASSLGWDIRTDTQYF.

This clonotype was observed a handful of times. The CDR3 region is CASSYRVGKGDTEAFF. The CDR3 coding sequence is TGTGCCAGCAGTTACCGGGTAGGCAAGGGGGACACTGAAGCTTTCTTT. The V call is TRBV6-2 or TRBV6-3, the J call TRBJ1-1; a possible D gene is TRBD1 (6 bases). The germline V gene has CDR1 MNHEY and CDR2 SVGEGT. The germline V and J ends were trimmed by 2 bases and 3 bases, with 16 bases remaining between them. CDR3 length: 16 amino acids.

In this sample, this clonotype turned up a few times. This chain joins TRBV10-3 and TRBJ2-3; D is uncertain. The CDR3 has 13 residues. Between the trimmed V and J ends, which lost 3 bases and 14 bases, there was a span of 18 bases. The germline V gene encodes CDR1 ENHRY and CDR2 SYGVKD. Written as DNA, the CDR3 is TGTGCCATCAGTGATTTCGGTGCCCTTAGGCTGTATTTT. It encodes CAISDFGALRLYF.

The V and J genes are TRBV30 and TRBJ2-7; D is unresolved. Germline V gives CDR1 GTSNPN, CDR2 SVGIG (reference sequence). The CDR3 spans 12 residues. V shed 5 bases and J shed 0 bases, with 8 bases lying between them. CDR3 amino acids: CAWGSSSYEQYF. CDR3 bases: TGTGCCTGGGGCTCGAGCTCCTACGAGCAGTACTTC.